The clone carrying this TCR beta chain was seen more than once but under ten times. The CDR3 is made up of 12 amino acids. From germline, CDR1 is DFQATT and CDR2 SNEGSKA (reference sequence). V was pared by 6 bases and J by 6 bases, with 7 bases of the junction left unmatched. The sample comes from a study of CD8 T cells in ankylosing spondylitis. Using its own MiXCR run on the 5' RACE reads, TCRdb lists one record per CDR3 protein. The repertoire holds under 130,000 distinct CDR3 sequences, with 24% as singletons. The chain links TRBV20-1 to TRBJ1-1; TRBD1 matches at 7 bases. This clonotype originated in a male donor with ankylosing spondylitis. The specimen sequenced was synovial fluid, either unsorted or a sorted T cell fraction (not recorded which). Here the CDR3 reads CSAQGQYAEAFF. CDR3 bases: TGCAGTGCCCAGGGACAGTATGCTGAAGCTTTCTTT.